This TCR beta chain was captured in a study of T cells after yellow fever vaccination. Looking at the study overall: Any fraction with a low cell number was prepared using SMART-Seq v4 Ultra Low Input.

This clonotype was observed a handful of times. As yet, its antigen is unknown. Study-level findings and limits: Any FACS-sorted repertoire could hold abundant clonotypes that contaminate it from the bulk population.

Template switching with 5'RACE generated the TCR cDNA and added a universal primer site and UMIs. TCRdb recomputed calls from the 5' RACE reads with MiXCR, one row per CDR3 protein. The sample records 100,000 to 150,000 distinct CDR3 sequences, 13% to 15% being singletons. This CDR3 spans 16 amino acids. V was clipped by 1 base and J by 5 bases, with 17 bases between them. Germline CDR1 and CDR2: DFQATT and SNEGSKA (reference sequence). The TCR comes from a man younger than 35 who received the YFV17D yellow fever vaccine. Sequenced material: CD8+ T cells sorted from PBMCs, taken 5 days after the yellow fever booster vaccination. The chain joins TRBV20-1 to TRBJ1-4, with TRBD1 as a possible D gene (5 bases). CDR3 sequence (DNA): TGCAGTGCTAGAGCGTTAGACAGTGACGAGAATGAAAAACTGTTTTTT. This encodes CSARALDSDENEKLFF.